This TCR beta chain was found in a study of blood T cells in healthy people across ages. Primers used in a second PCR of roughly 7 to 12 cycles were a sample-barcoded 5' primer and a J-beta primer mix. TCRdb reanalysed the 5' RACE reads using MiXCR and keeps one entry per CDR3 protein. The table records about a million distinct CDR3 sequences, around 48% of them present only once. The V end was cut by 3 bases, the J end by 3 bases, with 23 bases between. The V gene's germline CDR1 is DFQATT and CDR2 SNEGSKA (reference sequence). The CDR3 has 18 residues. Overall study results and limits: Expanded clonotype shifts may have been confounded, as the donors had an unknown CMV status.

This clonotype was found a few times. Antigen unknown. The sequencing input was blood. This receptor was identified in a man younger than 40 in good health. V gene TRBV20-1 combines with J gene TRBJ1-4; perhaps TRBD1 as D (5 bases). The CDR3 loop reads CSASQRGRALPPNEKLFF. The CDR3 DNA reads TGCAGTGCTAGCCAGAGAGGCAGGGCCCTGCCACCTAATGAAAAACTGTTTTTT.